This T cell receptor beta chain was captured by sequencing in a study of post-analysis software for immune sequencing data. Study results and caveats: In patients, 4 to 6 TRBV segments were more frequent than in controls, with TRBV5-6, TRBV5-1 and TRBV20-1 among them.

Unique molecular identifiers were present in the TCR beta cDNA libraries. In TCRdb, the PCR reads were re-called with MiXCR into one record per CDR3 protein. The sample lists 750,000 to 900,000 distinct CDR3 sequences, about 45% occurring once. A word on this clonotype: What it binds is unknown.

J gave up 1 base and V 1 base, and 6 bases lay outside the gene matches. The length of the CDR3 is 18 residues. Germline CDR1 SGHTA, CDR2 FQGNSA. This receptor was taken from a girl between 10 and 17 years old with multiple sclerosis. Sequencing input: blood. The chain is built from TRBV7-2 and TRBJ2-1; 11 nucleotides match TRBD2. This CDR3 reads CASSLVGPSGRSYNEQFF. CDR3 nucleotides: TGTGCCAGCAGCTTAGTAGGGCCTAGCGGGAGGTCCTACAATGAGCAGTTCTTC.